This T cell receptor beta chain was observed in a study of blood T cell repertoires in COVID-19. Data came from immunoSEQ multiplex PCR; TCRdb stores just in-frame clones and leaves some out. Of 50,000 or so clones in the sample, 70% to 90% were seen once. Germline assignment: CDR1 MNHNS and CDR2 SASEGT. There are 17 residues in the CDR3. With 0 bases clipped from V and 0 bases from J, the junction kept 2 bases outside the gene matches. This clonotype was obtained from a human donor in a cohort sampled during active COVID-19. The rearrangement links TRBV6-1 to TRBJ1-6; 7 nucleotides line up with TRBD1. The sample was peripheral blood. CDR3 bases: TGTGCCAGCAGTGAAGCGGGACAGTACTCCTATAATTCACCCCTCCACTTT. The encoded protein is CASSEAGQYSYNSPLHF.